These 15 T cell receptor beta chains came from one sample sequenced in a study of technical replicates of blood from a handful of donors. Sequenced by immunoSEQ multiplex PCR; TCRdb stores in-frame clones only, minus some. The table shows approximately 85,000 clones, with approximately 90% occurring only once. Sequencing input: T cells isolated from PBMCs. The receptors shown here come from a human donor in good health.

This chain connects TRBV4-1 to TRBJ2-7, with 7 bases that match TRBD2. Germline-derived CDR1 and CDR2 are MGHRA and YSYEKL. The J segment lost 3 bases and the V segment lost 1 base, leaving 18 bases of the junction unmatched. The CDR3 spans 19 residues. The CDR3 DNA reads as TGCGCCAGCAGCCAAGGGGGGGGGTCCATGCCGGCGGCGCGCTACGAGCAGTACTTC. Its protein product is CASSQGGGSMPAARYEQYF.

The chain uses TRBV10-2 and TRBJ1-1; D remains ambiguous. The germline V and J ends were trimmed by 4 bases and 2 bases, with 8 bases remaining between them. The CDR3 is made up of 13 amino acids. CDR1 and CDR2 from the germline V gene are WSHSY and SAAADI. CDR3 DNA sequence: TGCGCCAGCAGTGGGGCGTTTAACACTGAAGCTTTCTTT. Protein: CASSGAFNTEAFF.

In its sample, this clone was seen once. The V call is TRBV10-3, the J call TRBJ2-7; 9 positions agree with TRBD1. J gave up 4 bases and V 0 bases, and 4 bases lay outside the gene matches. Germline loops: CDR1 ENHRY, CDR2 SYGVKD. CDR3 length equals 15 residues. CDR3 in DNA: TGTGCCATCAGTGAGTCGATTGGGACAGGGTACGAGCAGTACTTC. It is translated as CAISESIGTGYEQYF.

This chain uses TRBV5-1 with TRBJ2-3; perhaps TRBD2 as D (6 bases). This CDR3 has 16 amino acids. V gave up 6 bases and J gave up 4 bases, with 21 bases separating them. CDR1 and CDR2 from the germline V gene are SGHRS and YFSETQ. CDR3 bases: TGCGCCAGCACTCCTTCAGCGGGCCTAGGCGCAGATACGCAGTATTTT. This translates into CASTPSAGLGADTQYF.

The gene calls are TRBV5-1 and TRBJ2-5; unclear D gene. The V end lost 4 bases, the J end lost 2 bases, and 6 bases lay between the germline ends. The CDR3 contains 12 residues. Germline loops: CDR1 SGHRS, CDR2 YFSETQ. The CDR3 region is CASSLRQETQYF. The DNA for the CDR3 is TGCGCCAGCAGCCTGAGACAAGAGACCCAGTACTTC.

This clone has more than one count but fewer than ten. This chain links TRBV28 with TRBJ2-1; 8 bases are shared with TRBD2. Germline CDR1 and CDR2: MDHEN and SYDVKM. V was clipped by 2 bases and J by 8 bases; unmatched bases: 8. The CDR3 is 15 residues long. CDR3 nucleotides: TGTGCCAGCAGTTTAACGGGACTAGAAAGGGATGAGCAGTTCTTC. Its protein product is CASSLTGLERDEQFF.

CDR3 protein: CASRTARSYNSPLHF. DNA of the CDR3: TGTGCCAGCAGGACTGCTCGCTCCTATAATTCACCCCTCCACTTT. The chain employs TRBV6-1 and TRBJ1-6; D gene uncertain. Germline V gene data show CDR1 as MNHNS and CDR2 as SASEGT. The CDR3 covers 15 residues. Trimming took 6 bases from V and 0 from J, leaving 9 bases between them.

This rearrangement joins TRBV2 to TRBJ2-4; D is uncertain. The CDR3 is made up of 15 amino acids. Trimming left V 6 bases short and J 5 bases short, with 17 bases between. CDR1 is SNHLY and CDR2 is FYNNEI in the germline V gene. The CDR3 loop reads CASRITHSEENIQYF. CDR3 nucleotide sequence: TGTGCCAGCAGAATCACCCACTCAGAGGAAAACATTCAGTACTTC.

CDR3 in DNA: TGTGCCAGCAGCTTAGCCCTTCAAAGCGGGAGGGCCTATAGCGAGCAGTACTTC. Translated, it gives CASSLALQSGRAYSEQYF. The J gene is TRBJ2-7, the V gene TRBV7-9; 10 nucleotides align to TRBD2. The CDR3 extends over 18 amino acids. Germline V gives CDR1 SEHNR, CDR2 FQNEAQ (reference sequence). V lost 0 bases to trimming and J lost 6 bases; unmatched junction nucleotides: 14.

V and J are TRBV30 and TRBJ2-3; D is perhaps TRBD2 (7 bases). Trimming took off 2 bases at V and 2 bases at J, with 11 bases between the two ends. The CDR3 is 14 amino acids. Germline V gene sequence: CDR1 GTSNPN, CDR2 SVGIG (reference sequence). In DNA form, the CDR3 reads TGTGCCTGGAGTAGGGGGGGTTACACAGATACGCAGTATTTT. Translating it yields CAWSRGGYTDTQYF.

This clone was detected a few times. The V and J genes are TRBV11-3 and TRBJ2-5; the D is unclear. V lost 2 bases and J lost 5, with 12 bases in between. Germline V gene sequence: CDR1 SGHNT, CDR2 YENEEA. The CDR3 covers 14 residues. DNA of the CDR3: TGTGCCAGCAGCTTAAGAGAAAATCTCGAGACCCAGTACTTC. It yields the protein CASSLRENLETQYF.

The chain has TRBV7-8 and TRBJ2-7; the D gene is possibly TRBD1 (5 bases). The CDR3 totals 14 residues. Trimming pared 2 bases from V and 2 bases from J, leaving 10 bases between. From germline, CDR1 is SGHVS and CDR2 FQNEAQ. The CDR3 is CASSLSPGTYEQYF. The CDR3 DNA reads as TGTGCCAGCAGCTTAAGCCCAGGGACCTACGAGCAGTACTTC.

The chain joins TRBV11-2 to TRBJ2-5; 10 bases are a match to TRBD2. The junction had 10 bases not matched to a gene; V was cut back by 5 bases and J by 4 bases. CDR1 and CDR2 (germline): SGHAT, FQNNGV. CDR3 length: 16 amino acids. CDR3 protein: CASSPKRSGGVETQYF. In DNA form, the CDR3 reads TGTGCCAGCAGCCCAAAGCGGAGCGGGGGGGTAGAGACCCAGTACTTC. Full variable domain (outside the CDR3, taken from reference TRBV11-2 and TRBJ2-5): EAGVAQSPRYKIIEKRQSVAFWCNPISGHATLYWYQQILGQGPKLLIQFQNNGVVDDSQLPKDRFSAERLKGVDSTLKIQPAKLEDSAVYLCASSPKRSGGVETQYFGPGTRLLVL.

The V gene is TRBV5-6, the J gene TRBJ2-3; 10 nucleotides match TRBD2. V dropped 5 bases and J dropped 0; count of bases not matched to a gene: 15. CDR3 length equals 19 residues. The germline V gene has CDR1 SGHDT and CDR2 YYEEEE. The CDR3 bases are TGTGCCAGCAGAAATTCCAGCGGGGGGGCGAGGTGGAGCACAGATACGCAGTATTTT. Its protein is CASRNSSGGARWSTDTQYF.

The V call is TRBV29-1, the J call TRBJ2-7, with 7 bases identical to TRBD1. The CDR3 runs 13 residues. CDR1 is SQVTM, CDR2 ANQGSEA, per germline. The ends lost 4 bases at V and 2 bases at J; junction bases unmatched: 5. CDR3 region: CSVAGTVTYEQYF. CDR3 DNA: TGCAGCGTTGCCGGGACAGTCACCTACGAGCAGTACTTC.